These 3 T cell receptor beta chains were sequenced from one sample in a study of cytomegalovirus exposure and HLA in healthy donors. Researchers ran the PCR with 60 Vbeta and 13 Jbeta primers. The data were produced by immunoSEQ multiplex PCR, yet TCRdb's version contains in-frame clones alone and is incomplete. Among more than 200,000 clones listed, 70% to 85% were seen once. Sequenced material: PBMCs. All receptors come from a girl aged 2 to 9 in good health and CMV-seronegative.

This chain connects TRBV4-1 to TRBJ1-3; D gene unclear. This CDR3 spans 18 amino acids. V was cut by 1 base and J by 0 bases, with 16 bases left in between. The V gene's germline CDR1 is MGHRA and CDR2 YSYEKL. CDR3 nucleotide sequence: TGCGCCAGCAGCCAAGTCCCGCACGCGGGCGACTCTGGAAACACCATATATTTT. Amino acids: CASSQVPHAGDSGNTIYF.

The chain carries TRBV2 and TRBJ1-5; D unclear. The germline V gene encodes CDR1 SNHLY and CDR2 FYNNEI. The CDR3 runs 11 residues. V was clipped by 3 bases and J by 9 bases, with 6 bases between them. The CDR3 nucleotides are TGTGCCAGCAGTGAGGGGAGGCCCCAGCATTTT. Its translation is CASSEGRPQHF.

V usage is TRBV7-6 and J usage is TRBJ2-3; 7 nucleotides agree with TRBD2. The CDR3 is 13 residues long. Germline V gene data show CDR1 as SGHVS and CDR2 as FNYEAQ. V lost 1 base, J lost 5 bases, and 0 bases stayed unmatched. The CDR3, as DNA: TGTGCCAGCAGCTTAGTAGCGGGAGATACGCAGTATTTT. It yields the protein CASSLVAGDTQYF. Full variable domain (missing parts from reference TRBV7-6 and TRBJ2-3): GAGVSQSPRYKVTKRGQDVALRCDPISGHVSLYWYRQALGQGPEFLTYFNYEAQQDKSGLPNDRFSAERPEGSISTLTIQRTEQRDSAMYRCASSLVAGDTQYFGPGTRLTVL.